One and the same sample provided the 5 T cell receptor beta chains below, sequenced in a study of cytomegalovirus exposure and HLA in healthy donors. Repertoires were generated with immunoSEQ multiplex PCR, while TCRdb's copy carries only in-frame clones and drops some. The sample has 130,000 to 150,000 clones, 85% to 90% seen once; the top ten hold about 6.6%. The sample comprised PBMCs. These receptors were collected from a woman in her thirties in good health and CMV-seropositive.

This chain uses TRBV7-8 with TRBJ2-7; D uncertain. Germline assignment: CDR1 SGHVS and CDR2 FQNEAQ. V shed 0 bases and J shed 2 bases, with 11 bases lying between them. The CDR3 loop spans 15 amino acids. The CDR3 DNA is TGTGCCAGCAGCTTAGCAGGCGGAGAGGCCTACGAGCAGTACTTC. Protein product: CASSLAGGEAYEQYF.

This clone was found once. The J gene is TRBJ2-6, the V gene TRBV29-1, with TRBD1 as a possible D gene (6 bases). V was trimmed by 4 bases and J by 4 bases, leaving 11 bases between them. Germline values: CDR1 SQVTM, CDR2 ANQGSEA. CDR3 length equals 14 residues. CDR3 sequence reads: CSVAGAEGANVLTF. CDR3 bases: TGCAGCGTTGCAGGGGCGGAGGGGGCCAACGTCCTGACTTTC. The complete variable domain, with remaining parts taken from reference TRBV29-1 and TRBJ2-6, reads SAVISQKPSRDICQRGTSLTIQCQVDSQVTMMFWYRQQPGQSLTLIATANQGSEATYESGFVIDKFPISRPNLTFSTLTVSNMSPEDSSIYLCSVAGAEGANVLTFGAGSRLTVL.

The CDR3 protein is CASSEGSARSDTQYF. As DNA, the CDR3 is TGTGCCAGTAGCGAAGGATCGGCGCGGTCAGATACGCAGTATTTT. This rearrangement joins TRBV19 to TRBJ2-3; no reliable D call. The CDR3 is made up of 15 amino acids. Germline CDR1 LNHDA, CDR2 SQIVND (reference sequence). Trimming shortened V by 6 bases and J by 4 bases, and 17 bases separated the two germline ends.

This chain uses TRBV18 with TRBJ2-5; TRBD2 might be the D (5 bases). Germline lookup yields CDR1 KGHSH and CDR2 LQKENI. CDR3 length equals 17 residues. Trimming shortened V by 1 base and J by 0 bases, and 15 bases separated the two germline ends. The CDR3 protein is CASSPQAPRRYQETQYF. The CDR3 DNA sequence: TGTGCCAGCTCACCACAGGCTCCTAGGAGGTACCAAGAGACCCAGTACTTC.

For this clone: Other DNA sequences in the same sample also yield this CDR3. This chain joins TRBV5-1 and TRBJ2-3; D not certain. Per germline, CDR1 SGHRS and CDR2 YFSETQ. V lost 4 bases to trimming and J lost 2 bases, with 5 bases between them. This CDR3 comprises 12 residues. Here the CDR3 DNA reads TGCGCCAGCAGCCTAACCACAGATACGCAGTATTTT. It codes for CASSLTTDTQYF.